Each of the 25 T cell receptor beta chains below was sequenced from the same sample in a study of blood T cells in healthy people across ages. A second about 6 to 12 cycle PCR used barcoded and J-beta primers. TCRdb independently ran MiXCR on the 5' RACE reads; one entry per CDR3 protein. The data contain roughly 680,000 distinct CDR3 sequences, 20% to 25% of them singletons. The sample taken for sequencing was blood. Source of these receptors: a man aged 65 to 79 in good health.

The chain links TRBV2 to TRBJ1-6, with 8 positions matching TRBD1. Trimming removed 9 bases from V and 0 bases from J; junction bases left unmatched: 4. Germline CDR1 reads SNHLY; CDR2 reads FYNNEI. The CDR3 is 15 amino acids. CDR3 sequence (DNA): TGTGCCAGGAGGACAGGGAGCTCCTATAATTCACCCCTCCACTTT. As protein: CARRTGSSYNSPLHF.

The table lists this clonotype with a few counts. This chain links TRBV3-1 with TRBJ2-1, with 15 bases aligning to TRBD2. J was trimmed by 8 bases and V by 3 bases; bases with no gene match: 5. The length of the CDR3 is 16 residues. Germline-derived CDR1 and CDR2 are LGHDT and YNNKEL (reference sequence). CDR3 sequence: CASSHRTSGRADEQFF. The CDR3 DNA sequence: TGTGCCAGCAGCCATCGGACTAGCGGGAGGGCCGATGAGCAGTTCTTC.

This chain links TRBV6-5 with TRBJ2-1, with 9 bases identical to TRBD2. The CDR3 length is 16 residues. Trimming removed 4 bases from V and 4 bases from J; junction bases left unmatched: 8. Looked up from germline, CDR1 is MNHEY and CDR2 is SVGAGI. CDR3 coding DNA: TGTGCCAGCAGTTCCCGACTAGCGGCTGATTACAATGAGCAGTTCTTC. Residues: CASSSRLAADYNEQFF.

This chain uses TRBV12-3 or TRBV12-4 with TRBJ2-3, with D possibly matching TRBD1 (6 bases). Trimming removed 5 bases from V and 0 bases from J, with 12 bases in between. The CDR3 is 15 residues long. The DNA for the CDR3 is TGTGCCAGCAGTAGGTCGAGGGGGAGCACAGATACGCAGTATTTT. Translation: CASSRSRGSTDTQYF.

The CDR3 protein is CASRYLGQGCYEQYF. In nucleotides, the CDR3 is TGTGCCAGCAGGTATCTGGGACAGGGCTGCTACGAGCAGTACTTC. The chain has TRBV28 and TRBJ2-7; TRBD1 agrees at 9 bases. The CDR3 has 15 amino acids. Germline V lookup: CDR1 MDHEN, CDR2 SYDVKM. V shed 6 bases and J 3 bases; nucleotides not matched to a gene: 9.

Notes on this clonotype: The junction shows a germline mismatch at one end, possibly a read error. The chain joins TRBV6-5 to TRBJ1-2; no definite D call. This CDR3 contains 12 residues. Germline CDR1 reads MNHEY; CDR2 reads SVGAGI. The CDR3, as DNA: TGTGCCAACAGTATGGGTTGGGTTAGCTACACCTTC. It encodes CANSMGWVSYTF.

This chain uses TRBV6-6 with TRBJ2-4; 10 nucleotides agree with TRBD1. The V and J ends lost 0 bases and 6 bases, in that order; junction bases with no gene match: 5. Germline loops: CDR1 MNHNY, CDR2 SVGAGI (reference sequence). This CDR3 contains 16 residues. CDR3 DNA sequence: TGTGCCAGCAGTTACTCACCGGGACAGGGGACAAACATTCAGTACTTC. This gives the protein CASSYSPGQGTNIQYF.

This clonotype was picked up many times. The V and J genes are TRBV7-2 and TRBJ1-5, with a weak D call TRBD1 (5 bases). The CDR3 totals 16 residues. Trimming took off 6 bases at V and 0 bases at J, with 15 bases between the two ends. CDR1 is SGHTA, CDR2 FQGNSA, per germline. The CDR3 sequence is CASSLAGGYSNQPQHF. DNA for the CDR3: TGTGCCAGCAGTTTGGCGGGGGGGTATAGCAATCAGCCCCAGCATTTT.

In its sample, this clonotype was seen a few times. This chain links TRBV18 with TRBJ2-2; D uncertain. The CDR3 has 14 amino acids. Germline V gene data show CDR1 as KGHSH and CDR2 as LQKENI. V was pared by 1 base and J by 0 bases, with 3 bases between. In nucleotides, the CDR3 is TGTGCCAGCTCACCACAGGCGAACACCGGGGAGCTGTTTTTT. As protein: CASSPQANTGELFF.

This clonotype was detected a few times. This rearrangement joins TRBV6-5 to TRBJ2-5; perhaps TRBD2 as D (6 bases). The end of the DNA fits TRBJ2-7 better, so the J call may be wrong. Germline assignment: CDR1 MNHEY and CDR2 SVGAGI. CDR3 length: 12 residues. In DNA form, the CDR3 reads TGTGCCAGCAGCGGGACTCCCGGCGAGCAGTACTTC. Its protein is CASSGTPGEQYF.

This clonotype was detected many times. This chain uses TRBV29-1 with TRBJ1-2; D possibly corresponds to TRBD1 (6 bases). V shed 3 bases and J shed 6 bases, with 17 bases lying between them. This CDR3 has 14 residues. CDR1 and CDR2 from the germline V gene are SQVTM and ANQGSEA. The CDR3 loop reads CSVETGDPPDGYTF. CDR3 nucleotides: TGCAGCGTTGAGACAGGCGACCCCCCAGATGGCTACACCTTC. The full variable domain, with the rest looked up from reference TRBV29-1 and TRBJ1-2, is SAVISQKPSRDICQRGTSLTIQCQVDSQVTMMFWYRQQPGQSLTLIATANQGSEATYESGFVIDKFPISRPNLTFSTLTVSNMSPEDSSIYLCSVETGDPPDGYTFGSGTRLTVV.

Concerning this clonotype: At one of its ends the junction is not consistent with the germline gene, which may arise from a read error. The chain recombines TRBV20-1 with TRBJ2-5; 11 nucleotides match TRBD2. In germline, CDR1 is DFQATT, CDR2 SNEGSKA (reference sequence). This CDR3 region has 16 residues. This chain's CDR3 is CSASPLTSGVQEIQYF. The DNA of the CDR3 is TGCAGTGCTAGCCCCTTGACTAGCGGGGTACAAGAGATCCAGTACTTC.

V usage is TRBV6-5 and J usage is TRBJ1-3, with 9 bases fitting TRBD1. Losses at the gene ends were 6 bases for V and 4 bases for J; bases not matched to a gene: 7. The V gene's germline CDR1 is MNHEY and CDR2 SVGAGI. The length of the CDR3 is 15 residues. CDR3 DNA sequence: TGTGCCAGCAGAACTACAGGGGGCACAGGAAACACCATATATTTT. Encoded protein: CASRTTGGTGNTIYF.

The chain uses TRBV30 and TRBJ1-1; D not resolved. This CDR3 is built from 14 residues. V was clipped by 4 bases and J by 0 bases, with 12 bases between them. Germline CDR1 is GTSNPN and CDR2 is SVGIG (reference sequence). The DNA for the CDR3 is TGTGCCTGGAACCCCAGCTTGATGAACACTGAAGCTTTCTTT. Translation gives CAWNPSLMNTEAFF.

This clonotype was found a few times. The gene calls are TRBV20-1 and TRBJ1-5, with TRBD1 matching over 7 bases. Germline lookup yields CDR1 DFQATT and CDR2 SNEGSKA (reference sequence). The CDR3 has 15 amino acids. The ends lost 1 base at V and 4 bases at J; junction bases unmatched: 7. In DNA form, the CDR3 reads TGCAGTGCTAGAGTAGGGACAGACCAGAATCAGCCCCAGCATTTT. Amino acids: CSARVGTDQNQPQHF.

This clonotype was seen at least ten times. The chain links TRBV20-1 to TRBJ2-6; TRBD1 matches at 9 bases. The J segment lost 0 bases and the V segment lost 6 bases, leaving 6 bases of the junction unmatched. Germline V gene lookup returns CDR1 DFQATT and CDR2 SNEGSKA (reference sequence). The CDR3 length is 16 residues. The CDR3 region has the DNA TGCAGTGCACCTGGGACAGGGAACTCTGGGGCCAACGTCCTGACTTTC. Translation gives CSAPGTGNSGANVLTF.

This clonotype was counted between two and nine times. The chain joins TRBV11-2 to TRBJ2-1, with TRBD2 matching 10 bases. The V and J ends lost 1 base and 2 bases, in that order; junction bases with no gene match: 5. Germline V gene lookup returns CDR1 SGHAT and CDR2 FQNNGV. The CDR3 has 17 amino acids. CDR3 in amino acids: CASSLASGSVPYNEQFF. The CDR3 DNA follows: TGTGCCAGCAGCTTAGCTAGCGGGAGTGTACCCTACAATGAGCAGTTCTTC.

The chain carries TRBV20-1 and TRBJ2-1; D unclear. V shed 0 bases and J shed 1 base, with 13 bases lying between them. Germline CDR1 and CDR2: DFQATT and SNEGSKA (reference sequence). This CDR3 has 16 residues. Here the CDR3 reads CSARDGRLSSYNEQFF. The CDR3 DNA is TGCAGTGCTAGAGATGGAAGACTGTCATCCTACAATGAGCAGTTCTTC.

The chain links TRBV29-1 to TRBJ2-5; 7 nucleotides agree with TRBD1. The J call could be wrong; TRBJ2-1 is a better fit for the DNA end. CDR1 and CDR2 from the germline V gene are SQVTM and ANQGSEA. The CDR3 sequence is 15 residues long. CDR3 loop: CSTSLTGRNYNEQFF. The DNA of the CDR3 is TGCAGCACATCTCTGACAGGGCGAAATTACAATGAGCAGTTCTTC.

This clonotype was detected ten times or more. The chain employs TRBV7-2 and TRBJ2-5; TRBD2 matches at 12 bases. The DNA end lines up better with TRBJ2-1; the J call may be wrong. The germline gives CDR1 SGHTA, CDR2 FQGNSA. The CDR3 extends over 15 amino acids. This CDR3 reads CASSPGGLAGNEQFF. The CDR3 nucleotides are TGTGCCAGCAGCCCAGGAGGACTAGCGGGGAATGAGCAGTTCTTC.

The rearrangement links TRBV12-3 or TRBV12-4 to TRBJ2-7, with 8 bases lining up with TRBD2. The CDR3 is 15 amino acids. V gave up 4 bases and J gave up 4 bases; unmatched junction bases: 9. The CDR3 loop reads CASSSAGTRDYEQYF. The CDR3 nucleotides are TGTGCCAGCAGTTCCGCCGGGACTAGAGATTACGAGCAGTACTTC.

In this sample, this clonotype turned up a few times. The chain links TRBV20-1 to TRBJ2-1; D is unresolved. The V end lost 3 bases, the J end lost 7 bases, and 13 bases lay between the germline ends. Germline assignment: CDR1 DFQATT and CDR2 SNEGSKA (reference sequence). The CDR3 has 13 amino acids. CDR3 in amino acids: CSASDRKENEQFF. CDR3 DNA: TGCAGTGCTAGTGATAGGAAGGAAAATGAGCAGTTCTTC.

This clonotype has more than one count but fewer than ten. The rearrangement links TRBV10-3 to TRBJ1-5; D gene ambiguous. The CDR3 spans 15 residues. Trimming stripped 0 bases from V and 6 bases from J, with 12 bases between. The germline V gene encodes CDR1 ENHRY and CDR2 SYGVKD. CDR3 sequence reads: CAISESKTVGQPQHF. Written as DNA, the CDR3 is TGTGCCATCAGTGAGTCTAAGACCGTAGGTCAGCCCCAGCATTTT.

There are many counts of this clonotype. The chain uses TRBV20-1 and TRBJ2-1; TRBD2 matches 9 bases. Germline lookup yields CDR1 DFQATT and CDR2 SNEGSKA (reference sequence). V gave up 7 bases and J gave up 10 bases; unmatched junction bases: 11. CDR3 length: 13 amino acids. In nucleotides, the CDR3 is TGCAGTGTTCCCATAGCGGGAGCCACCGAGCAGTTCTTC. Its translation: CSVPIAGATEQFF.

This clonotype appeared many times. The rearrangement links TRBV28 to TRBJ2-2; 10 bases are shared with TRBD1. With V trimmed by 7 bases and J by 3 bases, 8 bases remained unmatched. There are 16 residues in the CDR3. Germline CDR1 MDHEN, CDR2 SYDVKM. CDR3 DNA: TGTGCCAGCACCCAAACCGGGACAGGGGACACCGGGGAGCTGTTTTTT. This translates into CASTQTGTGDTGELFF.